This TCR beta chain was recovered during a study of blood T cell repertoires in COVID-19. In the study overall: Both acute and convalescent COVID-19 samples were obtained from the United States, Italy and Spain. T cells, B-cell-depleted T cells, or PBMCs provided the cDNA or gDNA that served as material.

The authors' processing: Using reference gene primer amplification, nucleated cell counts were estimated. Sequenced by immunoSEQ multiplex PCR; TCRdb stores in-frame clones only, minus some. That table gives V, J and clone size, and the DNA gave D and trimming. The repertoire holds around 190,000 clones, with approximately 80% as singletons. Germline CDR1 reads MNHEY; CDR2 reads SVGAGI. The CDR3 has 15 residues. Trimming stripped 6 bases from V and 3 bases from J, with 15 bases between. Sequencing was carried out using peripheral blood. The chain links TRBV6-5 to TRBJ1-5; D not certain. This sequence originates from a woman between 45 and 60 years old with acute or convalescent COVID-19. The DNA for the CDR3 is TGTGCCAGCAGCCCCAAGGCAGGCCCCAATCAGCCCCAGCATTTT. Translating gives CASSPKAGPNQPQHF.